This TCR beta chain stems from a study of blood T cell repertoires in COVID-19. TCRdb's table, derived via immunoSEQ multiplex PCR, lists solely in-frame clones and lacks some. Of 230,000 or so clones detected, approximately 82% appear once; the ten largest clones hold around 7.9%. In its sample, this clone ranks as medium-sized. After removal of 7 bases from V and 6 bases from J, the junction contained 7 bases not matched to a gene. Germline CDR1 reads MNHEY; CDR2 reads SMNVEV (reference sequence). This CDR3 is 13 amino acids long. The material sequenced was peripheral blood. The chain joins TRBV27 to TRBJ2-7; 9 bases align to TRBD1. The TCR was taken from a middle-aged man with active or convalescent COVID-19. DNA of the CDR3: TGTGCCAGCAAGACAGGGGGACTCATCGAGCAGTACTTC. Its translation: CASKTGGLIEQYF.